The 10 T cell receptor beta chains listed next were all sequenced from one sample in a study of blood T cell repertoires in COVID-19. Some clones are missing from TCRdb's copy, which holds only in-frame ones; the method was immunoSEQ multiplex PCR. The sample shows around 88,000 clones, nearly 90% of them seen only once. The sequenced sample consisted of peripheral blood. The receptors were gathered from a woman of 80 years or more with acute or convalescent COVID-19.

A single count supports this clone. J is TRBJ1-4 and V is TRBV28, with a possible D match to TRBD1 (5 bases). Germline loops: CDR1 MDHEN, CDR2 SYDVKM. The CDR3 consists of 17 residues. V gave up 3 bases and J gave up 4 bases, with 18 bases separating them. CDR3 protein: CASSFDPLTAVNEKLFF. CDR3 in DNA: TGTGCCAGCAGTTTTGACCCCCTGACAGCAGTTAATGAAAAACTGTTTTTT.

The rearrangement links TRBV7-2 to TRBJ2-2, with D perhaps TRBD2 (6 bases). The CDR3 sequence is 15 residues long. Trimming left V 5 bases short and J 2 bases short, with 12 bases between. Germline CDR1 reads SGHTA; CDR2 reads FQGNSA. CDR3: CASSLSGPNTGELFF. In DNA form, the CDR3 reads TGTGCCAGCAGCCTTAGCGGACCTAACACCGGGGAGCTGTTTTTT.

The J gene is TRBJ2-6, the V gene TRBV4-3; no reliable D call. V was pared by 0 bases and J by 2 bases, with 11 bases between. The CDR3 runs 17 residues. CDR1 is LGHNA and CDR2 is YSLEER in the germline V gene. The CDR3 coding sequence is TGCGCCAGCAGCCAAGATGAGGCATCCCCTGGGGCCAACGTCCTGACTTTC. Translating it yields CASSQDEASPGANVLTF.

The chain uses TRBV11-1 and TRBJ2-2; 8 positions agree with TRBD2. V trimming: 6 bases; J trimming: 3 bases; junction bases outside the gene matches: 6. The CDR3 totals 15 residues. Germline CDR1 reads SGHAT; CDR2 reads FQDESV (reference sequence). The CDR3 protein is CASSQLAGHTGELFF. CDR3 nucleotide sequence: TGTGCCAGCAGTCAGCTAGCGGGCCACACCGGGGAGCTGTTTTTT. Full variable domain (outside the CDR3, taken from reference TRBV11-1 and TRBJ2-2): EAEVAQSPRYKITEKSQAVAFWCDPISGHATLYWYRQILGQGPELLVQFQDESVVDDSQLPKDRFSAERLKGVDSTLKIQPAELGDSAMYLCASSQLAGHTGELFFGEGSRLTVL.

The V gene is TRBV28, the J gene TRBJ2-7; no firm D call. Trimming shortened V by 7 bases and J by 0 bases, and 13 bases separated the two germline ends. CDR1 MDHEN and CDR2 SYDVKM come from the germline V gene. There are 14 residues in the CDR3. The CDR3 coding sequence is TGTGCCAGCACCCCCCGTGAGAGCTCCTACGAGCAGTACTTC. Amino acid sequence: CASTPRESSYEQYF.

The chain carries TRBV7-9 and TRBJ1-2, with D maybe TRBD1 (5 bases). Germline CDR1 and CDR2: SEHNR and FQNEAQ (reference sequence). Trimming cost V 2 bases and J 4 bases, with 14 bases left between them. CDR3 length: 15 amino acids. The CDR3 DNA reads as TGTGCCAGCAGCTTATCTCAGGGATACAGCTATGGCTACACCTTC. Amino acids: CASSLSQGYSYGYTF.

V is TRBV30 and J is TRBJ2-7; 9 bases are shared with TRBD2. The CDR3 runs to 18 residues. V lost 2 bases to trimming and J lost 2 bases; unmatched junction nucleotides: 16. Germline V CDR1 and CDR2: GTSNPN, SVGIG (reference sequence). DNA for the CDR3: TGTGCCTGGAGTATTGGTCCCGGACGGACTAGCGCCCCCTACGAGCAGTACTTC. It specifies CAWSIGPGRTSAPYEQYF. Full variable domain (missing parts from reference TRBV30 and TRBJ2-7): SQTIHQWPATLVQPVGSPLSLECTVEGTSNPNLYWYRQAAGRGLQLLFYSVGIGQISSEVPQNLSASRPQDRQFILSSKKLLLSDSGFYLCAWSIGPGRTSAPYEQYFGPGTRLTVT.

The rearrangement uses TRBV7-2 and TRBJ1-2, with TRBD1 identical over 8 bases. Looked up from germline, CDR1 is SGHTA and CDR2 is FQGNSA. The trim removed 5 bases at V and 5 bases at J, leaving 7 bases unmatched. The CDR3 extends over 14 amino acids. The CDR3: CASSRTGIIYGYTF. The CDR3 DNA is TGTGCCAGCAGCCGGACAGGGATCATTTATGGCTACACCTTC.

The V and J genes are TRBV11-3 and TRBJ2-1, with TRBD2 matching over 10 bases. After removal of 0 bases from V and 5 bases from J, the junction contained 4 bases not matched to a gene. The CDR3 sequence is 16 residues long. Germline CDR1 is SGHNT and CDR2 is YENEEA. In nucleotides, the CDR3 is TGTGCCAGCAGCTTAGAACTAGCGGGATTAAACAATGAGCAGTTCTTC. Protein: CASSLELAGLNNEQFF.

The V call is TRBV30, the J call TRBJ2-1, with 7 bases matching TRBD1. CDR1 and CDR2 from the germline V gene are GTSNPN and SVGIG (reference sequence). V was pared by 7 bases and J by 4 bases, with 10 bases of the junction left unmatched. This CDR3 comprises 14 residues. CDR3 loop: CASSGTDKYNEQFF. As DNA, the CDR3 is TGTGCCTCCTCCGGGACAGATAAGTACAATGAGCAGTTCTTC.